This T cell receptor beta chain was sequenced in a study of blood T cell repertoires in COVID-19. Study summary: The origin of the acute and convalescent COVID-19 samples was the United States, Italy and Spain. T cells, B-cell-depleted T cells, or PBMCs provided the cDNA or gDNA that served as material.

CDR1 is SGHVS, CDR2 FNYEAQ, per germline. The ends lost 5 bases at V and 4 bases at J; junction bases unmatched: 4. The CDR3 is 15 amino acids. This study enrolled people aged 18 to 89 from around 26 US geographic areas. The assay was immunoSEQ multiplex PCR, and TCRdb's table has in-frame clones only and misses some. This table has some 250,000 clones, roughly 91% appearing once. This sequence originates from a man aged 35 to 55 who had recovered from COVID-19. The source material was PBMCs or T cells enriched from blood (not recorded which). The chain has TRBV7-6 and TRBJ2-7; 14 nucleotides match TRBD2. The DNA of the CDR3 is TGTGCCAGCAGCATGGGACTAGCGGGAGTATACGAGCAGTACTTC. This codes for CASSMGLAGVYEQYF.